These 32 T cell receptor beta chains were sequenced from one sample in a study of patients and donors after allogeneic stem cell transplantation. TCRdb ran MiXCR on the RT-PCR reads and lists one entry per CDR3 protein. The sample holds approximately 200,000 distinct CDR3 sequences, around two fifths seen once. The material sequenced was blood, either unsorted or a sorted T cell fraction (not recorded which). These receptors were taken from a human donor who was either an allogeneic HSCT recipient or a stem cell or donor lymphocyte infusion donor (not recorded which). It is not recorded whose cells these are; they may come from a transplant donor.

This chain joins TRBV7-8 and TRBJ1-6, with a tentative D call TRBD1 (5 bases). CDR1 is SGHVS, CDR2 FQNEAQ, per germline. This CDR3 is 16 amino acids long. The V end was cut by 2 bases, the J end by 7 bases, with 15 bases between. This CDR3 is CASSLWPGLQNSPLHF. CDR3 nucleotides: TGTGCCAGCAGCTTATGGCCGGGACTTCAAAATTCACCCCTCCACTTT.

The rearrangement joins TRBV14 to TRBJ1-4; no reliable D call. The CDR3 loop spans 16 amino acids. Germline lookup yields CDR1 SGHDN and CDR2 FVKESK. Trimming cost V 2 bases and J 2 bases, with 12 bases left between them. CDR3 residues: CASSQRPTGTNEKLFF. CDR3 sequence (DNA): TGTGCCAGCAGCCAAAGGCCCACGGGCACTAATGAAAAACTGTTTTTT.

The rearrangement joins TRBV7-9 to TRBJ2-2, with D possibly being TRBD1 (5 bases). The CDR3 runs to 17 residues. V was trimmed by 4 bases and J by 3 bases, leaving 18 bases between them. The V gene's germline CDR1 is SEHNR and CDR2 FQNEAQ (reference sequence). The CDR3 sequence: CASSWDQGAFYTGELFF. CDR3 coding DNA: TGTGCCAGCAGCTGGGATCAGGGTGCCTTTTACACCGGGGAGCTGTTTTTT. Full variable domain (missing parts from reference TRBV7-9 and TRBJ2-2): DTGVSQNPRHKITKRGQNVTFRCDPISEHNRLYWYRQTLGQGPEFLTYFQNEAQLEKSRLLSDRFSAERPKGSFSTLEIQRTEQGDSAMYLCASSWDQGAFYTGELFFGEGSRLTVL.

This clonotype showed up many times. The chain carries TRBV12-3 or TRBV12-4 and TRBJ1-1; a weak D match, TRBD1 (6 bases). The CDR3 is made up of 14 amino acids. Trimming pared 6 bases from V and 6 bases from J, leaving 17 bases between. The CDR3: CASSQGHPSAEAFF. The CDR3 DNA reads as TGTGCCAGCAGCCAGGGACACCCAAGCGCTGAAGCTTTCTTT.

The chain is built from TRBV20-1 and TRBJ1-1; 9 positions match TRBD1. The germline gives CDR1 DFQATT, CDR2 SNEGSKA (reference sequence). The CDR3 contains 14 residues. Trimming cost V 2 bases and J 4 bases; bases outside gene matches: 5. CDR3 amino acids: CSARPGTGSTEAFF. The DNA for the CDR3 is TGCAGTGCTAGACCCGGGACAGGGAGCACTGAAGCTTTCTTT.

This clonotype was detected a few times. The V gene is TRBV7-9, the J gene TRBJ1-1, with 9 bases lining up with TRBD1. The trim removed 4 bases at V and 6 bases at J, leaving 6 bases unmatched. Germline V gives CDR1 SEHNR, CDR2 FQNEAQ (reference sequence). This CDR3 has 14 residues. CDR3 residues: CASSSHGQGPEAFF. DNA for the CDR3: TGTGCCAGCAGCTCCCATGGACAGGGGCCTGAAGCTTTCTTT.

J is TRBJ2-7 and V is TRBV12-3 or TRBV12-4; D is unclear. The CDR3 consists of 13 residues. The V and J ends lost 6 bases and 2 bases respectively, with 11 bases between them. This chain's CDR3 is CASSPVGTYEQYF. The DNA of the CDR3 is TGTGCCAGCAGCCCCGTAGGGACCTACGAGCAGTACTTC.

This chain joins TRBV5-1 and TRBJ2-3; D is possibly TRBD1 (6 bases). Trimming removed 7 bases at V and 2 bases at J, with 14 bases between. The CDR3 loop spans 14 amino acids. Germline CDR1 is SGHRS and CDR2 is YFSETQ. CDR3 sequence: CASQTTGLTDTQYF. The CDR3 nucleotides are TGCGCCAGCCAAACGACAGGTCTCACAGATACGCAGTATTTT. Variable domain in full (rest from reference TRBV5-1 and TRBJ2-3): KAGVTQTPRYLIKTRGQQVTLSCSPISGHRSVSWYQQTPGQGLQFLFEYFSETQRNKGNFPGRFSGRQFSNSRSEMNVSTLELGDSALYLCASQTTGLTDTQYFGPGTRLTVL.

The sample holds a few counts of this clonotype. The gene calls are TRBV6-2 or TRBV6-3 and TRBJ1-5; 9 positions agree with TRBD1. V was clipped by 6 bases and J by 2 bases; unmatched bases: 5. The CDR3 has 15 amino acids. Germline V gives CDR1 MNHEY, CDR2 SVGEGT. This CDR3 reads CASRQGAHRNQPQHF. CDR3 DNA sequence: TGTGCCAGCAGACAGGGGGCACATCGCAATCAGCCCCAGCATTTT.

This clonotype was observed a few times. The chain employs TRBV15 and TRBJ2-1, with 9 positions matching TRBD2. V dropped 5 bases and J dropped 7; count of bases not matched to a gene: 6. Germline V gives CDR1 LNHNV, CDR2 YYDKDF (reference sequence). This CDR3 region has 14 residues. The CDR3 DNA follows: TGTGCCACCAGCTCTAGCGGGGTACATAATGAGCAGTTCTTC. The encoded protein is CATSSSGVHNEQFF.

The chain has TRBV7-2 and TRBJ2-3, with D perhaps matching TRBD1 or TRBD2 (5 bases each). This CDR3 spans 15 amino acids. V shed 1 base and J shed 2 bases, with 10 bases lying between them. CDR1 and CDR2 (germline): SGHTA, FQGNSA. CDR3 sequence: CASSLVAGTTDTQYF. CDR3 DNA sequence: TGTGCCAGCAGCTTAGTGGCAGGGACCACAGATACGCAGTATTTT.

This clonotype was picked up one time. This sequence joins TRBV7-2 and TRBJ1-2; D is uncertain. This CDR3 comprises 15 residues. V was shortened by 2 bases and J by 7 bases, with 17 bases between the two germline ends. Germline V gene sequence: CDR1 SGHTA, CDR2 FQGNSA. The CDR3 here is CASSLTGSISPGYTF. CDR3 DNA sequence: TGTGCCAGCAGCTTAACGGGCAGTATTTCCCCTGGCTACACCTTC.

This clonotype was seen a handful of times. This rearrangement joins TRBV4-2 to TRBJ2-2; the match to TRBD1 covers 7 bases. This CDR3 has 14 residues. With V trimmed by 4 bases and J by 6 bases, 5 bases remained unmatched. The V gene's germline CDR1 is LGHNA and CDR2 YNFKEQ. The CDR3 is CASSRDRAAGELFF. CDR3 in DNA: TGTGCCAGCAGCCGTGACAGGGCTGCCGGGGAGCTGTTTTTT.

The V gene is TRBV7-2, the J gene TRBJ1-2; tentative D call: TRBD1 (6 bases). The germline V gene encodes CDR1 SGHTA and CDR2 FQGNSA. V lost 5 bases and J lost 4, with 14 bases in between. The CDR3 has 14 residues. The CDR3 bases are TGTGCCAGCAGCCCCCAACCAGGGGTCTATGGCTACACCTTC. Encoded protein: CASSPQPGVYGYTF. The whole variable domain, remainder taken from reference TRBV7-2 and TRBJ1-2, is GAGVSQSPSNKVTEKGKDVELRCDPISGHTALYWYRQSLGQGLEFLIYFQGNSAPDKSGLPSDRFSAERTGGSVSTLTIQRTQQEDSAVYLCASSPQPGVYGYTFGSGTRLTVV.

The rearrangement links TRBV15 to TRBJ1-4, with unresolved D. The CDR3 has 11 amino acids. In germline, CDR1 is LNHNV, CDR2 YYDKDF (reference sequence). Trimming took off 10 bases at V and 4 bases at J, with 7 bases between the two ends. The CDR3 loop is CAIEGNEKLFF. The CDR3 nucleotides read TGTGCCATCGAGGGTAATGAAAAACTGTTTTTT.

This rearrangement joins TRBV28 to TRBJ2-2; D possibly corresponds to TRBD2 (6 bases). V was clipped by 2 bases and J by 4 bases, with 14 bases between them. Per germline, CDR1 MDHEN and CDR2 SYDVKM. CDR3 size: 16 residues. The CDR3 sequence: CASSLRISGTTGELFF. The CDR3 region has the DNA TGTGCCAGCAGTTTACGGATTAGCGGAACCACCGGGGAGCTGTTTTTT.

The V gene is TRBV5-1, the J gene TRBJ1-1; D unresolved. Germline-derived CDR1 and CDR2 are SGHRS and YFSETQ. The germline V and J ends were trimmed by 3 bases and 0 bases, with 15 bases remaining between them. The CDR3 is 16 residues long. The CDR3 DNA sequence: TGCGCCAGCAGCTCGCAGGCTCGCGGCATGAACACTGAAGCTTTCTTT. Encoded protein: CASSSQARGMNTEAFF.

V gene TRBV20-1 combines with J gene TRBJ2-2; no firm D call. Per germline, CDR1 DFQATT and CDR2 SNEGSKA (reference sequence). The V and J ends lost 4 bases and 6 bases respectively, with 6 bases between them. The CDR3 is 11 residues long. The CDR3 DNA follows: TGCAGTGCTATTCTTGCCGGGGAGCTGTTTTTT. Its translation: CSAILAGELFF.

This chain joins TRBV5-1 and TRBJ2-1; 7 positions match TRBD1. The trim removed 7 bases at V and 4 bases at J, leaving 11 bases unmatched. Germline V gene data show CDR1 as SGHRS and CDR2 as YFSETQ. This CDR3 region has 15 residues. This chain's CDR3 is CASQRDSQPYNEQFF. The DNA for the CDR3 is TGCGCCAGCCAACGGGACAGCCAGCCTTACAATGAGCAGTTCTTC. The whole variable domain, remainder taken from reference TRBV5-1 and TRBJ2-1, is KAGVTQTPRYLIKTRGQQVTLSCSPISGHRSVSWYQQTPGQGLQFLFEYFSETQRNKGNFPGRFSGRQFSNSRSEMNVSTLELGDSALYLCASQRDSQPYNEQFFGPGTRLTVL.

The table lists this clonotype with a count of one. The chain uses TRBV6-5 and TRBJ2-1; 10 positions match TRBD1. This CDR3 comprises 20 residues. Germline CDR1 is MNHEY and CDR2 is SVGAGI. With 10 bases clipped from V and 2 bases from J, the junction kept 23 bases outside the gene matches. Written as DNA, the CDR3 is TGTGCCAACAGAGTGGTGGTAAAATCCCAGACAGGGGGCGCCTACAATGAGCAGTTCTTC. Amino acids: CANRVVVKSQTGGAYNEQFF.

This CDR3 reads CASSLETFQPQHF. As DNA, the CDR3 is TGTGCCAGCAGCTTAGAGACGTTTCAGCCCCAGCATTTT. The rearrangement links TRBV7-6 to TRBJ1-5; D remains unclear. The V gene lost 1 base and the J gene lost 6 bases, with 7 bases spanning the gap. This CDR3 has 13 amino acids. Germline V lookup: CDR1 SGHVS, CDR2 FNYEAQ.

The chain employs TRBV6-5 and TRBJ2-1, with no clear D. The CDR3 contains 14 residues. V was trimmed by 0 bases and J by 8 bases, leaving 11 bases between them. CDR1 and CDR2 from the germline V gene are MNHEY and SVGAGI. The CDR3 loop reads CASSYSTPWDEQFF. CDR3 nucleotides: TGTGCCAGCAGTTACTCGACCCCCTGGGATGAGCAGTTCTTC.

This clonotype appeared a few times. The CDR3, as DNA: TGTGCCAGCAGCCAAGATCAGAGGTTCAATCAGCCCCAGCATTTT. Translating gives CASSQDQRFNQPQHF. The rearrangement links TRBV3-1 to TRBJ1-5, with D uncertain. Trimming took 0 bases from V and 3 from J, leaving 9 bases between them. CDR3 length: 15 amino acids. CDR1 and CDR2 from the germline V gene are LGHDT and YNNKEL (reference sequence).

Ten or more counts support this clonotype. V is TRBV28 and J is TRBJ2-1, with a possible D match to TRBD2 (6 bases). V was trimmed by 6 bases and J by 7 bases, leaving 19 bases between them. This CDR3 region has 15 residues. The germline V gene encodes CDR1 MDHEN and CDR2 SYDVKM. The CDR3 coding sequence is TGTGCCAGCAGGATCTCGGGAGCCGGTAGTAATGAGCAGTTCTTC. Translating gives CASRISGAGSNEQFF.

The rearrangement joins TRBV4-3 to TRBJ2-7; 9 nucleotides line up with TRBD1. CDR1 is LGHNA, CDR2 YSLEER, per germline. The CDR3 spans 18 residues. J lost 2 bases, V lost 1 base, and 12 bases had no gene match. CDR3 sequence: CASSQGEGQGSGAYEQYF. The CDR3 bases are TGCGCCAGCAGCCAAGGCGAAGGACAGGGGTCTGGGGCCTACGAGCAGTACTTC.

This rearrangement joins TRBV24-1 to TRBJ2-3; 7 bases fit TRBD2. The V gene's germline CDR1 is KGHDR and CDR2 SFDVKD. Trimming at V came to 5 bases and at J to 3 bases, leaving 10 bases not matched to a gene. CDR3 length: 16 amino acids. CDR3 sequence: CATSVRGGSWTDTQYF. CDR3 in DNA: TGTGCCACCAGTGTGCGAGGCGGGAGTTGGACAGATACGCAGTATTTT.

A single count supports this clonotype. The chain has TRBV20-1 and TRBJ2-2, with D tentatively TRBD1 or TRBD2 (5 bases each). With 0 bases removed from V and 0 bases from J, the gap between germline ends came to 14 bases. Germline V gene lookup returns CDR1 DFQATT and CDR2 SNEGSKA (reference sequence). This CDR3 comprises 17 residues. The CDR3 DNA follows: TGCAGTGCTAGAGATGTATACGGGGCCGCGAACACCGGGGAGCTGTTTTTT. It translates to CSARDVYGAANTGELFF.

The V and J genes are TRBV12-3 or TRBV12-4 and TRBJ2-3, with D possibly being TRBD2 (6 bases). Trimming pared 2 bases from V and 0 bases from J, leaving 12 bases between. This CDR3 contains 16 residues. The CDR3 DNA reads TGTGCCAGCAGTTTACTGGCTAGCGAGAGCACAGATACGCAGTATTTT. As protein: CASSLLASESTDTQYF.

In DNA, the CDR3 is TGTGCCACCAGCTCTTATTCGCGGGACGAGCAGTACTTC. Protein product: CATSSYSRDEQYF. The rearrangement uses TRBV15 and TRBJ2-7, with TRBD2 as a possible D gene (5 bases). V shed 5 bases and J shed 5 bases, with 13 bases lying between them. Germline loops: CDR1 LNHNV, CDR2 YYDKDF (reference sequence). The CDR3 runs 13 residues.

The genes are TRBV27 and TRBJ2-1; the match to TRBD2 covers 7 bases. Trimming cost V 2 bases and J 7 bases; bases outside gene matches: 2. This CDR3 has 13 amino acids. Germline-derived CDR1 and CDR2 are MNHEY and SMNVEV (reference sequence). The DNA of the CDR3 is TGTGCCAGCAGTTTAGCGGGAGAGAATGAGCAGTTCTTC. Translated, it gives CASSLAGENEQFF.

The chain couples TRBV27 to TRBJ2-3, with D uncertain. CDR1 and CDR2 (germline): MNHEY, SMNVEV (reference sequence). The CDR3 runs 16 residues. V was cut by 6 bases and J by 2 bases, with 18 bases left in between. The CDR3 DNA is TGTGCCAGCAGCCAACTCCCCTCGGTCTCCACAGATACGCAGTATTTT. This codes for CASSQLPSVSTDTQYF.

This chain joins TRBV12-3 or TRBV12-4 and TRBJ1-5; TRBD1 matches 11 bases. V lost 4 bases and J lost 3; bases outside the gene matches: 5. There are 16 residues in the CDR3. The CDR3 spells CASSSGQGALNQPQHF. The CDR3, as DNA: TGTGCCAGCAGTTCCGGACAGGGGGCTCTCAATCAGCCCCAGCATTTT.